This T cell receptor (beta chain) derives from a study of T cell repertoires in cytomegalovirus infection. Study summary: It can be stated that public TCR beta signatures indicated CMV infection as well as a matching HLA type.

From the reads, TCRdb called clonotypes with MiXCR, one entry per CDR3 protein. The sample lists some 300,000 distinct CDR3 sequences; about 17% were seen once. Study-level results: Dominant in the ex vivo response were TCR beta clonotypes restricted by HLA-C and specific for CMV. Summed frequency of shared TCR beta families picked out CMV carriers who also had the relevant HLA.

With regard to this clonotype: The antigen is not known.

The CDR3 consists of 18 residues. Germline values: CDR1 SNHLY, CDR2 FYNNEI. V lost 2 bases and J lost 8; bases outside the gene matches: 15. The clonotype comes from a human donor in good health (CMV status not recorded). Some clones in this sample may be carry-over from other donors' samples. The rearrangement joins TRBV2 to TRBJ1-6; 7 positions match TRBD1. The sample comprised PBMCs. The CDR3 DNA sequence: TGTGCCAGCAGTGAAAGGGGGATTAAGGGACAGCTTTATTCACCCCTCCACTTT. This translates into CASSERGIKGQLYSPLHF.